These T cell receptor beta chains were read from a single sample in a study of blood T cell repertoires in COVID-19. Profiling relied on immunoSEQ multiplex PCR, and the TCRdb table lists in-frame clones only, not all of them. Here the sample spans about 52,000 clones, 65% to 85% being singletons. The sequencing sample was made of peripheral blood. Receptor source: a woman older than 75 with COVID-19, enrolled during active disease. The CDR3 runs from the conserved cysteine through the conserved F or W. A D gene is named only where the DNA matches it firmly. Only part of the rows carry a size: once, few, many, or a class if the clone is expanded.

j_call,d_call,clone_size,v_call,cdr3_aa,cdr3_nt
TRBJ1-5,.,.,TRBV19,CASSIAVRGMQPQHF,TGTGCCAGTAGTATAGCTGTCAGGGGAATGCAGCCCCAGCATTTT
TRBJ2-1,TRBD1,.,TRBV24-1,CATSGPMGQINNNEQFF,TGTGCCACCAGTGGGCCTATGGGACAGATCAATAACAATGAGCAGTTCTTC
TRBJ2-5,TRBD1,many,TRBV10-3,CAIRTGGEETQYF,TGTGCCATCAGGACAGGGGGAGAGGAGACCCAGTACTTC
TRBJ2-5,TRBD1,.,TRBV2,CASSRQGLGETQYF,TGTGCCAGCAGCCGACAGGGGCTGGGAGAGACCCAGTACTTC
TRBJ2-2,.,.,TRBV18,CASSPLLRQNTGELFF,TGTGCCAGCTCACCACTACTCCGACAAAACACCGGGGAGCTGTTTTTT
TRBJ2-2,.,.,TRBV5-4,CAGSTANTGELFF,TGTGCCGGCTCGACAGCGAACACCGGGGAGCTGTTTTTT
TRBJ2-1,.,.,TRBV5-1,CASSLASSYNEQFF,TGCGCCAGCAGCTTAGCGAGCTCCTACAATGAGCAGTTCTTC
TRBJ2-5,TRBD1,.,TRBV3-1/TRBV3-2,CASTPGGLETQYF,TGTGCCAGCACCCCAGGGGGCTTAGAGACCCAGTACTTC
TRBJ1-2,.,.,TRBV6-5,CASSPGGSNYGYTF,TGTGCCAGCAGCCCGGGGGGAAGTAACTATGGCTACACCTTC
TRBJ2-6,TRBD1,.,TRBV6-6,CATGQALSGANVLTF,TGTGCCACCGGACAGGCGCTCTCTGGGGCCAACGTCCTGACTTTC
TRBJ2-7,.,.,TRBV16,CASNPRWQGYEQYF,TGTGCCAGCAACCCGCGGTGGCAGGGCTACGAGCAGTACTTC
TRBJ2-5,TRBD2,.,TRBV5-4,CASSLEASGQETQYF,TGTGCCAGCAGCTTGGAGGCTAGCGGGCAAGAGACCCAGTACTTC
TRBJ2-5,.,.,TRBV7-2,CASSLSGSGETQYF,TGTGCCAGCAGCTTATCAGGGAGCGGGGAGACCCAGTACTTC
TRBJ1-1,.,.,TRBV10-2,CASSEPLRVAFF,TGCGCCAGCAGTGAGCCCCTCAGGGTAGCTTTCTTT
TRBJ2-7,.,.,TRBV10-1,CASSESGVSEQYF,TGCGCCAGCAGTGAGTCCGGAGTTAGCGAGCAGTACTTC
TRBJ2-7,TRBD2,.,TRBV20-1,CSASSGSFNEQYF,TGCAGTGCTAGTAGCGGGAGCTTCAACGAGCAGTACTTC
TRBJ2-2,.,once,TRBV28,CASSLPGQTNTGELFF,TGTGCCAGCAGTTTACCAGGTCAAACGAACACCGGGGAGCTGTTTTTT
TRBJ2-6,TRBD1,few,TRBV19,CASSMATGAFGANVLTF,TGTGCCAGTAGTATGGCAACAGGGGCTTTTGGGGCCAACGTCCTGACTTTC
TRBJ2-6,.,.,TRBV5-1,CASSPGTKNNVLTF,TGCGCCAGCAGCCCAGGGACAAAAAACAACGTCCTGACTTTC
TRBJ1-2,TRBD1,.,TRBV28,CASSSEGQLYGYTF,TGTGCCAGCAGTTCGGAGGGACAGCTCTATGGCTACACCTTC
TRBJ1-5,.,.,TRBV12-3/TRBV12-4,CASTTTGNQPQHF,TGTGCCAGCACCACGACTGGAAATCAGCCCCAGCATTTT
TRBJ1-2,.,.,TRBV28,CASSWTVYGYTF,TGTGCCAGCAGTTGGACAGTATATGGCTACACCTTC
TRBJ2-7,.,.,TRBV20-1,CSASFWGLSGHEQYF,TGCAGTGCTAGTTTTTGGGGCCTCTCAGGTCACGAGCAGTACTTC
TRBJ2-3,TRBD1,.,TRBV12-5,CASALEGTGVSDTQYF,TGTGCTAGTGCCCTGGAGGGGACAGGGGTTTCAGATACGCAGTATTTT
TRBJ2-3,.,once,TRBV4-2,CASSQVQRPGHSASDTQYF,TGTGCCAGCAGCCAAGTTCAACGACCGGGACACTCGGCGTCAGATACGCAGTATTTT
TRBJ2-5,.,.,TRBV6-5,CASSYSRIQETQYF,TGTGCCAGCAGTTACTCTAGAATCCAAGAGACCCAGTACTTC
TRBJ2-1,TRBD1,.,TRBV11-2,CASRKPGGLQGHEQFF,TGTGCCAGCAGGAAACCAGGGGGCCTCCAAGGGCATGAGCAGTTCTTC
TRBJ2-7,.,few,TRBV11-2,CASSLASTSSEQYF,TGTGCCAGCAGCTTAGCTAGTACTAGCAGCGAGCAGTACTTC
TRBJ1-4,TRBD1,.,TRBV4-1,CASSQDGQVAVANEKLFF,TGCGCCAGCAGCCAGGATGGACAGGTTGCCGTGGCTAATGAAAAACTGTTTTTT
TRBJ2-1,TRBD2,few,TRBV7-2,CASSRWGSGVNNEQFF,TGTGCCAGCAGCCGCTGGGGTAGCGGGGTGAACAATGAGCAGTTCTTC
TRBJ2-5,TRBD2,.,TRBV7-9,CASSLEGTRETQYF,TGTGCCAGCAGCTTAGAAGGGACTAGAGAGACCCAGTACTTC
TRBJ1-6,.,.,TRBV15,CATSRDWDTNSPLHF,TGTGCCACCAGCAGAGATTGGGACACCAATTCACCCCTCCACTTT
TRBJ2-2,.,few,TRBV6-5,CASSYEGANTGELFF,TGTGCCAGCAGTTACGAGGGCGCGAACACCGGGGAGCTGTTTTTT
TRBJ2-5,.,.,TRBV19,CASRGPQLGLDTQYF,TGTGCCAGTAGGGGGCCACAATTGGGTTTAGATACCCAGTACTTC
TRBJ2-1,.,once,TRBV14,CASSQVALATYNEQFF,TGTGCCAGCAGCCAAGTTGCCCTGGCAACCTACAATGAGCAGTTCTTC
TRBJ1-1,.,.,TRBV7-6,CASSRQRNTEAFF,TGTGCCAGCAGCCGACAGAGGAACACTGAAGCTTTCTTT
TRBJ2-7,TRBD1,.,TRBV27,CASTHFGTGKSEQYF,TGTGCCAGCACCCATTTTGGGACAGGGAAGTCCGAGCAGTACTTC
TRBJ2-3,TRBD2,.,TRBV30,CAWRDRPSGSWGTQYF,TGTGCCTGGAGAGACCGCCCTAGCGGGAGCTGGGGTACGCAGTATTTT
TRBJ1-4,TRBD1,.,TRBV19,CASTRQGAEKLFF,TGTGCCAGTACCCGACAGGGGGCTGAAAAACTGTTTTTT
TRBJ2-1,.,.,TRBV27,CASRVRQESSYNEQFF,TGTGCCAGCAGGGTAAGACAGGAAAGCTCCTACAATGAGCAGTTCTTC